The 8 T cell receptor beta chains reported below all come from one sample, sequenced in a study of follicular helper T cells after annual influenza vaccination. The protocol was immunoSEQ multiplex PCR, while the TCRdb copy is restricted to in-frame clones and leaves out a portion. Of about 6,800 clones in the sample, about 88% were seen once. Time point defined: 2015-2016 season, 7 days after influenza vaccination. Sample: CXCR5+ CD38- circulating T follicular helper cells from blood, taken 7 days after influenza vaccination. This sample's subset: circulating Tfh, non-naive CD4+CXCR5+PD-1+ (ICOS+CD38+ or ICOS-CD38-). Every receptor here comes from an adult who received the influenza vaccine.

The CDR3 region is CARGGDGEAFF. CDR3 bases: TGTGCCAGAGGAGGGGACGGTGAAGCTTTCTTT. The chain couples TRBV2 to TRBJ1-1; D possibly corresponds to TRBD1 (5 bases). CDR3 length: 11 amino acids. Germline V CDR1 and CDR2: SNHLY, FYNNEI. Deletions cut 9 bases from V and 7 bases from J, with 12 bases between.

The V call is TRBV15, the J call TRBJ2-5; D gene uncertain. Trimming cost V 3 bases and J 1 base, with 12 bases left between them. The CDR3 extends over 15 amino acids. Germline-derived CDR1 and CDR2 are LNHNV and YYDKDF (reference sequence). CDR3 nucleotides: TGTGCCACCAGCAGTGACTTAGGGATCCAAGAGACCCAGTACTTC. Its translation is CATSSDLGIQETQYF.

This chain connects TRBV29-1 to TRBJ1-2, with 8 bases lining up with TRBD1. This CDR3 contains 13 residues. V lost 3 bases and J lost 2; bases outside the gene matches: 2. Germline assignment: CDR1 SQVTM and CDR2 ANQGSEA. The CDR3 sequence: CSVEGDRNYGYTF. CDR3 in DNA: TGCAGCGTTGAGGGGGACAGGAACTATGGCTACACCTTC.

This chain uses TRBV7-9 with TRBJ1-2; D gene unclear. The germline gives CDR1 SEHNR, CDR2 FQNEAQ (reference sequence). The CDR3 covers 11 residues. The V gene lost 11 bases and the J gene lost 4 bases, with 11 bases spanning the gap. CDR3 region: CAGLSGYGYTF. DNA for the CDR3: TGTGCCGGCCTGTCAGGCTATGGCTACACCTTC.

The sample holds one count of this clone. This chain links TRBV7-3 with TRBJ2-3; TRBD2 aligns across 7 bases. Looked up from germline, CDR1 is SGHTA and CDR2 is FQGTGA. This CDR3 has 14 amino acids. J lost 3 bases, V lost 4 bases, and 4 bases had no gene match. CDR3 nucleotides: TGTGCCAGCAGCTCGTTTAGCGGGACAGATACGCAGTATTTT. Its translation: CASSSFSGTDTQYF. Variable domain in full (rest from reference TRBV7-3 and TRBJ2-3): GAGVSQTPSNKVTEKGKYVELRCDPISGHTALYWYRQSLGQGPEFLIYFQGTGAADDSGLPNDRFFAVRPEGSVSTLKIQRTERGDSAVYLCASSSFSGTDTQYFGPGTRLTVL.

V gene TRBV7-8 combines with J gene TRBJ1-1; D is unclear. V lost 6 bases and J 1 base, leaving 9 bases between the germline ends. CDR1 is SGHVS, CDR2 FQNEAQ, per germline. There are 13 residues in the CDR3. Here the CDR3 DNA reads TGTGCCAGCAGTCTTACAGAGAACACTGAAGCTTTCTTT. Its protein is CASSLTENTEAFF.

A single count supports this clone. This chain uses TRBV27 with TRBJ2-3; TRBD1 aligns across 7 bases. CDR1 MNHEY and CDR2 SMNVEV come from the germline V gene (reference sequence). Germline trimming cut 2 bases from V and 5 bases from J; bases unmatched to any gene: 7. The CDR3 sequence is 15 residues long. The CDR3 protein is CASSLESTGRDTQYF. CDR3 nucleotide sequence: TGTGCCAGCAGTTTAGAGTCGACAGGGAGAGATACGCAGTATTTT.

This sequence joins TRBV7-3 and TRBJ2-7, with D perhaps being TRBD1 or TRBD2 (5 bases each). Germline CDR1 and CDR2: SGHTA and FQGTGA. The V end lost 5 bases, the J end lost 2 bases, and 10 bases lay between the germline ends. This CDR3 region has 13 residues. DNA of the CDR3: TGTGCCAGCAGCCGGGACCAAGCCTACGAGCAGTACTTC. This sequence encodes CASSRDQAYEQYF.